This note documents a single T cell receptor (beta chain) sequence. This sample was included in a study of shared T cell receptors in the human thymus. This CDR3 comprises 17 residues. Trimming cost V 3 bases and J 0 bases, with 12 bases left between them. Germline assignment: CDR1 LGHNT and CDR2 FRNRAP. Repertoires were generated with immunoSEQ multiplex PCR, while TCRdb's copy carries only in-frame clones and drops some. The table lists approximately 660,000 clones, around nine tenths of them singletons, with approximately 0.01% in the top ten. These data were also filed under a second study, of human thymus T cells. That work adds: Corrective cardiac surgery supplied the resected thymus tissue. It looked as if thymic and blood repertoires used V and J genes in a biased way.

V is TRBV12-5 and J is TRBJ2-6; possibly TRBD1 for D (6 bases). What was sequenced was thymocytes. The clonotype was recovered from a boy under two years old with a congenital heart defect. CDR3 sequence: CASGFPGQSSGANVLTF. The CDR3 coding sequence is TGTGCTAGTGGTTTCCCGGGACAAAGCTCTGGGGCCAACGTCCTGACTTTC.